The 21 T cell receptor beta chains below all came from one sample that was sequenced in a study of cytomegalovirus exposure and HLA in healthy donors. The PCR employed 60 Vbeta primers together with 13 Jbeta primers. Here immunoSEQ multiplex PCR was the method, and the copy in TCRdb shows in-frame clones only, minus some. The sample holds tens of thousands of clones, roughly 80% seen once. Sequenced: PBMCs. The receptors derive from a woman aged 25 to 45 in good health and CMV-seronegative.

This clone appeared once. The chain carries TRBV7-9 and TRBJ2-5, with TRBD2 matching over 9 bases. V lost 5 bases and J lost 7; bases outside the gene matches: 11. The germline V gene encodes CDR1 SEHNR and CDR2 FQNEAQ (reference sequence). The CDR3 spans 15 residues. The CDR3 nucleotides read TGTGCCAGCAGCCCCCCTAGCGGGAACCAGGGGACCCAGTACTTC. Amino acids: CASSPPSGNQGTQYF.

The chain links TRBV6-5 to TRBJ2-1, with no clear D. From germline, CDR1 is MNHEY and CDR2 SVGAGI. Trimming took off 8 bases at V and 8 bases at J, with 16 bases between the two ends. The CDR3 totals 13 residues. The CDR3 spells CASRVPGSYEQFF. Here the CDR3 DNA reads TGTGCCAGCCGGGTTCCGGGTAGCTATGAGCAGTTCTTC.

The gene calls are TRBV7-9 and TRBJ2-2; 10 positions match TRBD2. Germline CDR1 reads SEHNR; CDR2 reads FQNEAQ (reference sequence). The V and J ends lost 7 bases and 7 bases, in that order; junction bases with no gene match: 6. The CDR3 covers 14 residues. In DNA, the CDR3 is TGTGCCAGCAAGTTAGCGGGAGGCGGCGGGGAGCTGTTTTTT. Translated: CASKLAGGGGELFF.

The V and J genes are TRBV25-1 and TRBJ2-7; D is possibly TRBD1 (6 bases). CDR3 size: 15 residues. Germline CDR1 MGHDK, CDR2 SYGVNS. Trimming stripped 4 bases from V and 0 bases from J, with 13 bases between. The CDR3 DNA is TGTGCCAGCAGTGGGGCAGGGGTGAGCTCCTACGAGCAGTACTTC. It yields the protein CASSGAGVSSYEQYF.

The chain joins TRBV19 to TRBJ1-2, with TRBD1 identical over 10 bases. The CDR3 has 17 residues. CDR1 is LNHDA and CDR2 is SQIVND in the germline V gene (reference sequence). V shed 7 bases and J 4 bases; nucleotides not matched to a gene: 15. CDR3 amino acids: CASTTTGTGAKSYGYTF. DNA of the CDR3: TGTGCCAGTACTACCACCGGGACAGGGGCGAAATCCTATGGCTACACCTTC. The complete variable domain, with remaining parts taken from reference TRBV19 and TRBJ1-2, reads DGGITQSPKYLFRKEGQNVTLSCEQNLNHDAMYWYRQDPGQGLRLIYYSQIVNDFQKGDIAEGYSVSREKKESFPLTVTSAQKNPTAFYLCASTTTGTGAKSYGYTFGSGTRLTVV.

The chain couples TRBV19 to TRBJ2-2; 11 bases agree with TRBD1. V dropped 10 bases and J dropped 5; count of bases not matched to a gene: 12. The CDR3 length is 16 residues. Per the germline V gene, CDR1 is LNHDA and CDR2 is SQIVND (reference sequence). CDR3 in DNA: TGTGCCACCGCCCCCCCCGGGACAGGGGGAACCGGGGAGCTGTTTTTT. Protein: CATAPPGTGGTGELFF. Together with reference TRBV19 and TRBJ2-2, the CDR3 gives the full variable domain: DGGITQSPKYLFRKEGQNVTLSCEQNLNHDAMYWYRQDPGQGLRLIYYSQIVNDFQKGDIAEGYSVSREKKESFPLTVTSAQKNPTAFYLCATAPPGTGGTGELFFGEGSRLTVL.

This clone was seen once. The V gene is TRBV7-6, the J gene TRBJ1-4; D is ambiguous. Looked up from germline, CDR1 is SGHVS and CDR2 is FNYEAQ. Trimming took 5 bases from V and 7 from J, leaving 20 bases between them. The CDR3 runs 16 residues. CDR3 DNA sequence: TGTGCCAGCAGCGCAGACATAAAAGGGAGGGCTGAAAAACTGTTTTTT. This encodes CASSADIKGRAEKLFF.

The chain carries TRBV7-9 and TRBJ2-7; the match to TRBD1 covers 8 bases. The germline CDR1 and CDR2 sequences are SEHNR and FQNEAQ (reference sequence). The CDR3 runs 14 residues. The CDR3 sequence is CAGSLEGQGLRLYV. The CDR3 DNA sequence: TGTGCCGGCAGCTTAGAAGGACAGGGACTTCGTCTGTACGTC.

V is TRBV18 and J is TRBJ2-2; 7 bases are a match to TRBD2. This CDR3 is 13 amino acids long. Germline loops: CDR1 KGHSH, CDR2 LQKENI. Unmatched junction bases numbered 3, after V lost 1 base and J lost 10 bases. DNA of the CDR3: TGTGCCAGCTCACCACGGGGGGGTGAGGAGCTGTTTTTT. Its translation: CASSPRGGEELFF.

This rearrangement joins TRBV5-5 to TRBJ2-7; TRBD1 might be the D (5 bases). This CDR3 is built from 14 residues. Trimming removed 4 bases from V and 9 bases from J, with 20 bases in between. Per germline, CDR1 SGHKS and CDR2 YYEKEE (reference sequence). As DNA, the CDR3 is TGTGCCAGCAGCAGCGAGACAGCTCGTCCCCCGCAGTACTTC. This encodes CASSSETARPPQYF.

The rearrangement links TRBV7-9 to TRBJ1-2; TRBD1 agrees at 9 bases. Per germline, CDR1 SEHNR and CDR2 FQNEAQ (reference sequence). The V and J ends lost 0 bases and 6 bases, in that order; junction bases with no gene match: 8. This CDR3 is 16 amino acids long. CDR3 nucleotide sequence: TGTGCCAGCAGCTTAGCCGGACAGGGGCCTCCCAATGGCTACACCTTC. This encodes CASSLAGQGPPNGYTF.

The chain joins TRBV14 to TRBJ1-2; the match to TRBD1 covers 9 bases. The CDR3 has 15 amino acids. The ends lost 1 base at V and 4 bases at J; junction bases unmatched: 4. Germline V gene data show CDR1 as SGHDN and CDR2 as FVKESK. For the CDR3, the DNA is TGTGCCAGCAGCCAAGTCCTGACAGGGGGCTATGGCTACACCTTC. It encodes CASSQVLTGGYGYTF.

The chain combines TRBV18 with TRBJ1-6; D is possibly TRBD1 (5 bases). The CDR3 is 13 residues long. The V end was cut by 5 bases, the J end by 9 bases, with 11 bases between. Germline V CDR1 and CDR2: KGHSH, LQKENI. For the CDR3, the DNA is TGTGCCAGCTCAACAGGAGGGGTTTCACCCCTCCACTTT. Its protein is CASSTGGVSPLHF.

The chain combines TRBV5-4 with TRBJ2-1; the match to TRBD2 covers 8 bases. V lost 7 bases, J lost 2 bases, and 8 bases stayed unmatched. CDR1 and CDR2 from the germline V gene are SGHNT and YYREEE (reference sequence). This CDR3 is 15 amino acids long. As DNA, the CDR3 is TGTGCCAGCCAACGGGAGGGAGGCGCCTACAATGAGCAGTTCTTC. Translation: CASQREGGAYNEQFF.

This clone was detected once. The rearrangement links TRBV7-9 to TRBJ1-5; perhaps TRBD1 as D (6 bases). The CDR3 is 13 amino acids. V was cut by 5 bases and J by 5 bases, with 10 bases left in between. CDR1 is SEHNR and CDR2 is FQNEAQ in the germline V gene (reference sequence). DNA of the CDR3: TGTGCCAGCAGCATGAACAGGGATCAGCCCCAGCATTTT. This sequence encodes CASSMNRDQPQHF.

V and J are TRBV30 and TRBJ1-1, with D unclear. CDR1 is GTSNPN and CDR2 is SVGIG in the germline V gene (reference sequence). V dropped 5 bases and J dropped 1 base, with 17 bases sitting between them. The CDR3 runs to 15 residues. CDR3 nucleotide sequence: TGTGCCTGGGCCCCCGGGGAAGGATCGAACACTGAAGCTTTCTTT. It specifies CAWAPGEGSNTEAFF.

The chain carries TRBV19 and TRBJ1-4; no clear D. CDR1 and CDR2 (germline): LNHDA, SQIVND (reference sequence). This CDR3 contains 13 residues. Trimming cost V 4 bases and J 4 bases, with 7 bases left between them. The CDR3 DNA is TGTGCCAGTAGTACCCCCCTTAATGAAAAACTGTTTTTT. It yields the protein CASSTPLNEKLFF. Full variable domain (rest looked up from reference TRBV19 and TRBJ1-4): DGGITQSPKYLFRKEGQNVTLSCEQNLNHDAMYWYRQDPGQGLRLIYYSQIVNDFQKGDIAEGYSVSREKKESFPLTVTSAQKNPTAFYLCASSTPLNEKLFFGSGTQLSVL.

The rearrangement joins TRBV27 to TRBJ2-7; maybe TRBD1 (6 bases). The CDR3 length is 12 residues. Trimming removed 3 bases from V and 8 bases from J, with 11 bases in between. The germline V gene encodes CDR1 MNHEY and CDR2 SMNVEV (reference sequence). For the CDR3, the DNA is TGTGCCAGCAGTTTCTCAGGGGTGAAGCAGTACTTC. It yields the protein CASSFSGVKQYF.

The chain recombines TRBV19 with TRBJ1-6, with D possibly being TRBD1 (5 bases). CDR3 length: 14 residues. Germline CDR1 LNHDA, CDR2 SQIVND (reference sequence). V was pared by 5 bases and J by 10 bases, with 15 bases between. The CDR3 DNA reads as TGTGCCAGTAGTGTGGGGGGGTCTGGCTCACCCCTCCACTTT. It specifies CASSVGGSGSPLHF. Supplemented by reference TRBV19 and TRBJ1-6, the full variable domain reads DGGITQSPKYLFRKEGQNVTLSCEQNLNHDAMYWYRQDPGQGLRLIYYSQIVNDFQKGDIAEGYSVSREKKESFPLTVTSAQKNPTAFYLCASSVGGSGSPLHFGNGTRLTVT.

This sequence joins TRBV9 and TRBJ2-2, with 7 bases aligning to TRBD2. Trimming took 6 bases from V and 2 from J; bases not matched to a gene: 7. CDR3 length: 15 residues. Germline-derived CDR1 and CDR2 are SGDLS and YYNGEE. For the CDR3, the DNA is TGTGCCAGCACCCCGAGGGACTATAACACCGGGGAGCTGTTTTTT. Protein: CASTPRDYNTGELFF.

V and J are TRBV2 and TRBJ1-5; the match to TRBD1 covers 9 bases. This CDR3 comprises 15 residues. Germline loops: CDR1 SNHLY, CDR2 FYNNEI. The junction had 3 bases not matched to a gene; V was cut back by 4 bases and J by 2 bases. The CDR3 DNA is TGTGCCAGCAGTGCGTGGACAGGGGGCAATCAGCCCCAGCATTTT. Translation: CASSAWTGGNQPQHF.